These T cell receptor beta chains were read from a single sample in a study of blood T cell repertoires in COVID-19. Profiling relied on immunoSEQ multiplex PCR, and the TCRdb table lists in-frame clones only, not all of them. The repertoire holds approximately 220,000 clones, roughly nine tenths seen once, with under 3.5% in the top ten. The sequencing input was PBMCs or T cells enriched from blood (not recorded which). Receptors originate from a woman in her late teens or twenties in a cohort exposed to, infected with or recovered from COVID-19 (not recorded which). CDR3s leave out the opening cysteine and the closing phenylalanine or tryptophan. Some rows have no size entry. The others give once, few or many, or a class for an expanded clone.

J | length | V | size | CDR3
TRBJ2-7 | 14 | TRBV4-2 | - | ASSQQPGLRSYEQY
TRBJ2-7 | 18 | TRBV11-3 | - | ASSPPYLGVAGGSSYEQY
TRBJ1-3 | 14 | TRBV7-9 | - | ASSLQGAEAGNTIY
TRBJ2-7 | 13 | TRBV3-1/TRBV3-2 | few | ASSQATGGSYEQY
TRBJ1-2 | 12 | TRBV2 | - | ASSDRRDRYGYT
TRBJ1-4 | 14 | TRBV5-1 | - | ASSLPGQGLGEKLF
TRBJ2-1 | 14 | TRBV3-1/TRBV3-2 | - | ASSPGLLAGGSEQF
TRBJ2-3 | 16 | TRBV9 | - | ASSDPPRGITSADTQY
TRBJ1-3 | 12 | TRBV3-1/TRBV3-2 | - | ASSLMSPGNTIY
TRBJ2-3 | 14 | TRBV5-1 | - | ASSFLGDRGTDTQY
TRBJ1-2 | 12 | TRBV6-5 | - | ASSSGGAHHGYT
TRBJ1-1 | 12 | TRBV6-6 | - | ASSKQGTNTEAF
TRBJ2-7 | 10 | TRBV23-1 | - | ASSQSGYEQY
TRBJ1-1 | 9 | TRBV7-9 | - | ASSLAPEAF